This T cell receptor (beta chain) is drawn from a study of T cells in Graves' hyperthyroidism and ophthalmopathy (dated by TCRdb to the late 2010s). About the full investigation: Peripheral blood samples were taken at initial diagnosis, before any treatment was given. For training and testing, the 100 or so patients in the discovery cohort were randomly divided in a 7:3 ratio. After blood sampling, hyperthyroidism patients were treated with methimazole at a starting dose of 30 mg daily, and ophthalmopathy patients were treated with high-dose intravenous methylprednisolone. TCR V-J signatures able to tell the groups apart were searched for in a discovery cohort of 90 to 100 patients, of whom fewer than 45 had Graves' ophthalmopathy and about 60 had stable Graves' hyperthyroidism. According to the paper, TCR Vbeta CDR3 sequencing was carried out on 135 peripheral blood samples, which came from 40 to 45 ophthalmopathy, fewer than 80 hyperthyroidism and approximately 17 progressor patients. Whether ophthalmopathy could be predicted prospectively was tested in an independent validation cohort made up of roughly 19 hyperthyroidism patients plus 17 patients who later progressed to ophthalmopathy. The study also compared thyroid tissue and blood T-cell repertoires from 6 or 7 Graves' hyperthyroidism patients. The full study reports these points: In validation, the model predicted progression to ophthalmopathy with roughly 70% sensitivity and over 72% specificity, a median of about 6 months before onset. Most expanded thyroid clonotypes (frequency above 0.001) were also detected in blood, a finding suggesting that blood repertoires may reflect thyroid immune responses. Sample size was not statistically predetermined, and investigators were not blinded to group allocation. A model built on a 13 V-J signature distinguished ophthalmopathy from stable hyperthyroidism, reaching around 90% sensitivity and 81.08% specificity in cross-validation and 80%/75% in testing.

The hyperthyroidism patients were between 18 and 65 years old and newly diagnosed, with a disease duration of less than 2 months. Any patient with an uncontrolled infection, another autoimmune disease, pregnancy or lactation was excluded. Diagnoses relied on clinical symptoms, serum thyroxine and TRAb, thyroid ultrasound and orbital computed tomography. Blood from progressor patients was drawn when they were first diagnosed with hyperthyroidism, before any ophthalmopathy symptoms appeared. PBMCs were isolated from 7.5 to 10 ml of fresh peripheral blood by Ficoll-Paque density gradient centrifugation. Progressor patients were first diagnosed with Graves' hyperthyroidism and then developed ophthalmopathy during follow-up. Trizol reagent was used to extract total RNA, and RNA quality was then checked on an Agilent 2100 Bioanalyzer. Notes on this clonotype: Its antigen is currently not known. Qualities for individual bases were not recorded, and no much larger clone is one base off.

As encoded in the germline V gene, CDR1 is MGHRA while CDR2 is YSYEKL. Counted from cysteine to phenylalanine, this CDR3 has 15 amino acids. Only the CDR3 portion is preserved as DNA: 45 bases, with reading frame beginning at the first base. Trimming removed 4 bases from V and 1 base from J; the gene matches leave 5 bases unexplained. The TCR beta CDR3 regions were amplified from the RNA transcripts. A first-round RT-PCR of the TCR CDR3 used the HTBI primer set with the Qiagen OneStep RT-PCR kit. Libraries were constructed in a second round of multiplex PCR, after which size selection and purification were performed. Sequencing of the libraries was done on an Illumina HiSeq2000 using paired-end 100 bp reads. As for the original processing: SOAPnuke was used to process the raw data, removing reads that contained adapters or uncalled bases, had a mean Phred below 15, or lacked an exact match to the constant primer or identifier. COPE v1.2.5 was used to merge the high-quality paired reads, and each unique nucleotide sequence was defined as a clonotype. MiTCR v1.1 was used to align the clonotypes against IMGT TRBV, TRBD and TRBJ reference segments. Analysis was restricted to V-J combinations with a frequency above 0.0001, which covered roughly 99% of repertoires. The TCS score was defined as F50 (clonal expansion) divided by E x V (chaos), with BLOSUM62-based TCRdist calculated between CDR3 peptides within each V-J. Welch's t-statistics and random forest reduced 500 to 550 V-J features to 13, which were used in a naive Bayes classifier (R e1071). TCRdb cleaned the public reads at Q25 with fastp, built clones with MiXCR and kept in-frame beta chains. Rows with a matching CDR3 protein are joined into one entry that keeps the most common DNA and genes. TCRdb's processing, not the authors', yielded these V and J calls. This sample holds some 400,000 distinct CDR3 sequences; 13% were observed only once. 20% of the sample belongs to the ten largest clones.

Sequenced material: blood. This TCR came from a man under 40 with Graves' hyperthyroidism that later progressed to Graves' ophthalmopathy. The chain is made from TRBV4-1 and TRBJ2-3; TRBD1 agrees with 7 junctional bases. Here is the DNA: TGCGCCAGCAGCCGTCAGGGGGATGGCACAGATACGCAGTATTTT. It is translated as CASSRQGDGTDTQYF.